The rows below give T cell receptor beta chains drawn from one sample of a study of T cell responses to AZD1222 COVID-19 vaccine. Generated by immunoSEQ multiplex PCR, the TCRdb table keeps only in-frame clones and is missing some. The sample lists 120,000 or so clones, 92% occurring once. The sequences come from peripheral blood, collected on day 0 of AZD1222 vaccination. The receptors derive from an adult in good health. CDR3s include the opening cysteine and the closing phenylalanine or tryptophan. The order of the fields is D gene, V gene, clone size, J gene, CDR3 DNA, CDR3 protein. D genes are given only for firm matches. Expanded clones get a size class; other rows say once, few or many, or leave the size out.

TRBD2,TRBV10-3,once,TRBJ2-3,TGTGCCATCAGCCCTAGCGGGAGGAGCACAGATACGCAGTATTTT,CAISPSGRSTDTQYF
TRBD1,TRBV4-1,NA,TRBJ1-5,TGCGCCAGCAGCCTCGACAGGGTGGGCAATCAGCCCCAGCATTTT,CASSLDRVGNQPQHF
TRBD2,TRBV5-6,NA,TRBJ2-1,TGTGCCAGCAGCTTGGAGGTCACGGGAGGGCCGAGAAATGAGCAGTTCTTC,CASSLEVTGGPRNEQFF
NA,TRBV12-3/TRBV12-4,NA,TRBJ2-7,TGTGCCAGCAGTCATCTCGGGGAAGAGCAGTACTTC,CASSHLGEEQYF
TRBD2,TRBV5-1,NA,TRBJ2-1,TGCGCCAGCACCAGGACTAGCGGGAGTTCTTCCCATGAGCAGTTCTTC,CASTRTSGSSSHEQFF
NA,TRBV7-9,NA,TRBJ1-1,TGTGCCAGCAGCTTAGTGGTTCCTGAAGCTTTCTTT,CASSLVVPEAFF
NA,TRBV5-6,NA,TRBJ1-2,TGTGCCAGCAGCCGGCTAAGGGACTCCTTTCGATTCTATGGCTACACCTTC,CASSRLRDSFRFYGYTF
NA,TRBV7-9,NA,TRBJ1-5,TGTGCCAGCAGCTTAAGGGGGGGTGGTCAGCCCCAGCATTTT,CASSLRGGGQPQHF
NA,TRBV2,NA,TRBJ1-3,TGTGCCAGCAGTGAAGCGCGACAGAGCCTATCTGGAAACACCATATATTTT,CASSEARQSLSGNTIYF
NA,TRBV11-3,once,TRBJ2-3,TGTGCCAGCAGCTTGACAGGTCACACAGATACGCAGTATTTT,CASSLTGHTDTQYF
NA,TRBV7-2,NA,TRBJ1-2,TGTGCCAGCAGCCAACAGCTTAACTATGGCTACACCTTC,CASSQQLNYGYTF
TRBD1,TRBV28,NA,TRBJ1-3,TGTGCCAGCAGTCTAGCCGGGACAGGGCTACCCTCTGGAAACACCATATATTTT,CASSLAGTGLPSGNTIYF
NA,TRBV5-1,NA,TRBJ1-6,TGCGCCAGCAGCTTGGTAAGCTCCACCAGCGGTTCACCCCTCCACTTT,CASSLVSSTSGSPLHF
NA,TRBV19,NA,TRBJ1-5,TGTGCCAGTAGTATCGGTCCCTATCAGCCCCAGCATTTT,CASSIGPYQPQHF
NA,TRBV10-2,NA,TRBJ1-5,TGCGCCAGCAGTGAGCAGTATCAGCCCCAGCATTTT,CASSEQYQPQHF
NA,TRBV5-5,NA,TRBJ2-5,TGTGCCAGCAGCTTGGCCGGGCCTCTGGGAGAGACCCAGTACTTC,CASSLAGPLGETQYF
TRBD1,TRBV4-1,NA,TRBJ1-2,TGCGCCAGCAGCCCTTACTCGGGACAGGGCGGCGCGGATGGCTACACCTTC,CASSPYSGQGGADGYTF
TRBD2,TRBV11-2,once,TRBJ2-6,TGTGCCAGCAGCGGAGGAGGGCTAGCGGAGATCTCTGGGGCCAACGTCCTGACTTTC,CASSGGGLAEISGANVLTF
NA,TRBV27,NA,TRBJ1-2,TGTGCCAGCAGTTTATACGTGGATTACTATGGCTACACCTTC,CASSLYVDYYGYTF
TRBD1,TRBV6-6,few,TRBJ1-3,TGTGCCAGCAGTATGGGACAGGGAAGCTCTGGAAACACCATATATTTT,CASSMGQGSSGNTIYF
NA,TRBV13,NA,TRBJ1-3,TGTGCCAGCAGCTTAACGGTGGCGAGCTCTGGAAACACCATATATTTT,CASSLTVASSGNTIYF
NA,TRBV18,NA,TRBJ1-2,TGTGCCAGCTCACCTGGGTGGAGTGGCTACACCTTC,CASSPGWSGYTF
NA,TRBV7-9,NA,TRBJ2-7,TGTGCCAGCAGCTTAAGTGGGGGTGAGCAGTACTTC,CASSLSGGEQYF
TRBD1,TRBV5-8,NA,TRBJ1-5,TGTGCCAGCACCACCGGGACAGGGCTCCGCAATCAGCCCCAGCATTTT,CASTTGTGLRNQPQHF
NA,TRBV30,NA,TRBJ1-4,TGTGCCTGGAGTGTAGGGGGGCTGGGTGAAAAACTGTTTTTT,CAWSVGGLGEKLFF
TRBD1,TRBV3-1/TRBV3-2,NA,TRBJ1-2,TGTGCCAGCAGCCAAGGAACGACAGGGGCCTATGGCTACACCTTC,CASSQGTTGAYGYTF
TRBD2,TRBV4-2,NA,TRBJ2-1,TGTGCCAGCAGCGTCAGCGGGAGTCAGGTCAATGAGCAGTTCTTC,CASSVSGSQVNEQFF
TRBD1,TRBV5-1,NA,TRBJ1-4,TGCGCCAGCAGCCCCGTCCCGGGACAGGGACAAGATGAAAAACTGTTTTTT,CASSPVPGQGQDEKLFF
NA,TRBV7-3,once,TRBJ2-7,TGTGCCAGCAGTCTACAGGGAGGCAACGAGCAGTACTTC,CASSLQGGNEQYF
NA,TRBV9,NA,TRBJ1-3,TGTGCCAGCAGCGTTACAGGGCACTCTGGAAACACCATATATTTT,CASSVTGHSGNTIYF
NA,TRBV5-1,NA,TRBJ2-7,TGCGCCAGCAGCTCGGGACTTTCCTGGGGCTCCTACGAGCAGTACTTC,CASSSGLSWGSYEQYF
NA,TRBV5-6,once,TRBJ2-1,TGTGCCAGCAGCCCCTGGAGTGGCGATGAGCAGTTCTTC,CASSPWSGDEQFF
TRBD1,TRBV6-5,NA,TRBJ1-2,TGTGCCAGCAGTCCCCCGGGACAGAACTATGGCTACACCTTC,CASSPPGQNYGYTF